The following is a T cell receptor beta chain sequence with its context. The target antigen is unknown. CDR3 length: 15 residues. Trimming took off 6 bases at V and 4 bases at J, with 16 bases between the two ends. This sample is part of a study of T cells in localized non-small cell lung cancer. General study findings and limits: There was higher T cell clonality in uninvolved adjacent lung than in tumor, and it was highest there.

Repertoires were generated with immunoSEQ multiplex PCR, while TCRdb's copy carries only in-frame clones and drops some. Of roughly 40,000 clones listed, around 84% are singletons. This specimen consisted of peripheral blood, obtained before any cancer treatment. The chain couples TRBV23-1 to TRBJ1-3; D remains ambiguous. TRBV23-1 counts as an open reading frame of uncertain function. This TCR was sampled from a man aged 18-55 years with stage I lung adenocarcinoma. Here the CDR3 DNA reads TGCGCCAGCAGACGATCCTCATGGCCGGGAAACACCATATATTTT. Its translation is CASRRSSWPGNTIYF.